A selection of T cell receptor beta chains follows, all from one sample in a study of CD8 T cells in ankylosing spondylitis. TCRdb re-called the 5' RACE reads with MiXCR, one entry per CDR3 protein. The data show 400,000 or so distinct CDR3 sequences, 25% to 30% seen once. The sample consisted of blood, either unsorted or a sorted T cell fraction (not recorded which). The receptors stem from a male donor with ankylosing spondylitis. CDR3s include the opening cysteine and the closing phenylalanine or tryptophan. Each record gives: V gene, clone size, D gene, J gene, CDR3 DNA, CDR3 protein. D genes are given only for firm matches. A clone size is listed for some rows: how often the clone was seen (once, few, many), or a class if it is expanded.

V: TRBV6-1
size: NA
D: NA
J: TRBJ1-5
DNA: TGTGCCAGCAGTGAACAGATGGGCAATCAGCCCCAGCATTTT
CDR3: CASSEQMGNQPQHF

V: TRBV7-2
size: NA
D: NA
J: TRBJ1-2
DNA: TGTGCCAGCAGCTTAGGGCAGGGCAGAGTATATGGCTACACCTTC
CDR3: CASSLGQGRVYGYTF

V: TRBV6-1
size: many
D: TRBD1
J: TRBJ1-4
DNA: TGTGCCAGCAGCCACGGCGGCGGCCAGGGGGAGGATGAAAAACTGTTTTTT
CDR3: CASSHGGGQGEDEKLFF

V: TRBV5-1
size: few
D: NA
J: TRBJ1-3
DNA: TGCGCCAGCAGCTTGGTCGGGACGGCCTCTGGAAACACCATATATTTT
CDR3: CASSLVGTASGNTIYF

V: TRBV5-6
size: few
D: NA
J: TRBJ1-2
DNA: TGTGCCAGCAGCTTGGGAGACTTGCGAGCTGGAGGTTATGGCTACACCTTC
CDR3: CASSLGDLRAGGYGYTF

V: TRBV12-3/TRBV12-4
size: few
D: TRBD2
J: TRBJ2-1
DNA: TGTGCCAGCAAGACTAGCGGGAGGGTAAATGAGCAGTTCTTC
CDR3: CASKTSGRVNEQFF

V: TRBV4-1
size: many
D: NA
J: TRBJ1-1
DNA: TGCGCCAGCAGCCAACCGGGACGGTCCGAAAGGCGAGCTTTCTTT
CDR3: CASSQPGRSERRAFF

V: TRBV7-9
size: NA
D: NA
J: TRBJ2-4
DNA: TGTGCCAGCAGCTTAGCGGGGGACGCGGACATTCAGTACTTC
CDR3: CASSLAGDADIQYF

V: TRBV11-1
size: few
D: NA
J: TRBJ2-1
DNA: TGTGCCAGCAGTCGTCGTAGCGCTATCCAAAGGAATGAGCAGTTCTTC
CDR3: CASSRRSAIQRNEQFF

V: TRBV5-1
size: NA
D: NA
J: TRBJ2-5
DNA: TGCGCCAGCAGCCCCCGAGTCCGTCTGGCTGAAGAGACCCAGTACTTC
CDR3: CASSPRVRLAEETQYF

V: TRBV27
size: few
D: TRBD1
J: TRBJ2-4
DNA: TGTGCCAGCAGTCCGGGACAGGGGGCCGTCAAAAACATTCAGTACTTC
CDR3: CASSPGQGAVKNIQYF

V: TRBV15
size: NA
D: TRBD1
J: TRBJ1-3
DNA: TGTGCCACGGGAACAGGGGTAGTCGGAAACACCATATATTTT
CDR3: CATGTGVVGNTIYF

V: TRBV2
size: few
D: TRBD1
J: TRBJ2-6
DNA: TGTGCCAGCAGTAAGGACAGGGCTGGGGCCAACGTCCTGACTTTC
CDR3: CASSKDRAGANVLTF

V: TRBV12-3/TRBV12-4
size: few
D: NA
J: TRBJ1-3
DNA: TGTGCCAGCAGTCCGGTATTCTCTGGAAACACCATATATTTT
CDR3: CASSPVFSGNTIYF

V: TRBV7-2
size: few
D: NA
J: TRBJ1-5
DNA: TGTGCCAGCAGCGTCACAGGGTTCAATCAGCCCCAGCATTTT
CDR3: CASSVTGFNQPQHF

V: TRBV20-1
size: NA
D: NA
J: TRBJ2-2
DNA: TGCAGTGCTAGAGGACAGCCCGGGGAGCTGTTTTTT
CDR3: CSARGQPGELFF

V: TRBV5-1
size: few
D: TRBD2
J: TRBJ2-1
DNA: TGCGCCAGCAGCCTAACTAGCGGGAGAATGGGGAATGAGCAGTTCTTC
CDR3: CASSLTSGRMGNEQFF

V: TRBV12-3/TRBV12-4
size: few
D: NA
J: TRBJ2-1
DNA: TGTGCCAGCAGGGCAGGTCGTACGTACAATGAGCAGTTCTTC
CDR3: CASRAGRTYNEQFF

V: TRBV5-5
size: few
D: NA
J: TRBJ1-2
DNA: TGTGCCAGCAGCTGGGGCAGCAACTATGGCTACACCTTC
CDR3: CASSWGSNYGYTF

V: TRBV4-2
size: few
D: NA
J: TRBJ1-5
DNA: TGTGCCAGCAGCCAAGAAGTCCCCCCCCAGCCCCAGCATTTT
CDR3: CASSQEVPPQPQHF

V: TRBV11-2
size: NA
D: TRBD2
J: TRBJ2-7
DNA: TGTGCCAGCAGCCTACGAGTACCGGGACTATCATTCTCCTACGAGCAGTACTTC
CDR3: CASSLRVPGLSFSYEQYF

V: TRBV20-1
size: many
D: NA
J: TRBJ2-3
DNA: TGCAGTGCAAACAGTAGGACTTACCCCACAGATACGCAGTATTTT
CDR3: CSANSRTYPTDTQYF

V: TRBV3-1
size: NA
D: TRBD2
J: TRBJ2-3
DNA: TGTGCCAGCAGCCAAGGACTAGCGGGCCTCACAGATACGCAGTATTTT
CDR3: CASSQGLAGLTDTQYF

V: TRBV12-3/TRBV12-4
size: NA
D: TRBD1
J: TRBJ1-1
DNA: TGTGCCAGCAGTTCACAGGGAGACAGGGGGAGGTTGGACACTGAAGCTTTCTTT
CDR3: CASSSQGDRGRLDTEAFF

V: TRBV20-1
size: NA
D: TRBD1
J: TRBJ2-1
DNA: TGCAGTGCTAGAGGTGACAGGGGGCGGGAAAGGGAGCAGTTCTTC
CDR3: CSARGDRGREREQFF

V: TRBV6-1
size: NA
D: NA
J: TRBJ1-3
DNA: TGTGCCAGCAGTGGCAGCAGTTTTGGAAACACCATATATTTT
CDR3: CASSGSSFGNTIYF

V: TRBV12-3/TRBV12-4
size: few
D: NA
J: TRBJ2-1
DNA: TGTGCCAGCAGTTTAAGGGGCAGGAAGAGAACAAGCTCCTACAATGAGCAGTTCTTC
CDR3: CASSLRGRKRTSSYNEQFF

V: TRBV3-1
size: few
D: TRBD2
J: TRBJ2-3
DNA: TGTGCCAGCAGCCAATCCCTAGCGGGAGGCATAGATACGCAGTATTTT
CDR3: CASSQSLAGGIDTQYF

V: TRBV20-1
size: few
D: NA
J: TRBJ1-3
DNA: TGCAGTGCTAGAGATGGGCAGGGAGCAAACACCATATATTTT
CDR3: CSARDGQGANTIYF

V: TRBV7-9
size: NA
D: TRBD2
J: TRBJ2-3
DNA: TGTGCCAGCAGCTTAGGAGCGGGAGGGCCCTCGACAGATACGCAGTATTTT
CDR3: CASSLGAGGPSTDTQYF

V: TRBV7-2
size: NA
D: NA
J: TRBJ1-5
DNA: TGTGCCAGCAGCGAACCGGGACGGAATCAGCCCCAGCATTTT
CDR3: CASSEPGRNQPQHF

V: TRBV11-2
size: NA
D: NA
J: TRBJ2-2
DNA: TGTGCCAGCAGCTTGGGACCAGAGCTGTTTTTT
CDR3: CASSLGPELFF

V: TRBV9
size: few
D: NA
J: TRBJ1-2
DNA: TGTGCCAGCAGCCCCAGTATAGATGCTAACTATGGCTACACCTTC
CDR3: CASSPSIDANYGYTF

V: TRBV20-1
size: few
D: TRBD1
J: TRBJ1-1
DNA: TGCAGTGCTAGAGGGGGGACAGTTCTGAACACTGAAGCTTTCTTT
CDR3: CSARGGTVLNTEAFF

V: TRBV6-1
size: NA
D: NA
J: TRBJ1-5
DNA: TGTGCCAGCAGTGAAGCGCGGGGGGTACGCAATCAGCCCCAGCATTTT
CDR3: CASSEARGVRNQPQHF

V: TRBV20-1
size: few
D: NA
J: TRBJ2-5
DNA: TGCAGTGCTAGAGGACTAGTCGGTGAGACCCAGTACTTC
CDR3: CSARGLVGETQYF

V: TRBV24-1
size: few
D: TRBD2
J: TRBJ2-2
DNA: TGTGCCACCAGCCGGACTAGCGGGAACACCGGGGAGCTGTTTTTT
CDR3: CATSRTSGNTGELFF

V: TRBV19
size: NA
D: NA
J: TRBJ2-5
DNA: TGTGCCAGTAGTATAGGCGCAGGGGAGGAGACCCAGTACTTC
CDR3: CASSIGAGEETQYF

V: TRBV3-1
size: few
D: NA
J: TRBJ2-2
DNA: TGTGCCAGCAGTCAAAGAGGGAGACAGAGAAACACCGGGGAGCTGTTTTTT
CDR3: CASSQRGRQRNTGELFF

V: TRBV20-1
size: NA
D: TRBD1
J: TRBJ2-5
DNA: TGCAGTGCTAGAGATGACGGGACAGGATCCGAGACCCAGTACTTC
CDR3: CSARDDGTGSETQYF

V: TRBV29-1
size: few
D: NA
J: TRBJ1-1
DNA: TGCAGCGTGATACTTCAGGGTATCACTGAAGCTTTCTTT
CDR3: CSVILQGITEAFF

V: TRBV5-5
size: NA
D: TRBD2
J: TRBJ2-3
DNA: TGTGCCAGCAGCCTGGGACTAGCGGGAGCTGAAGATACGCAGTATTTT
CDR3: CASSLGLAGAEDTQYF

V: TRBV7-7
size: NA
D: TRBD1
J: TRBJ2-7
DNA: TGTGCCAGCAGTCCGACAGGGGCGGGCGAGCAGTACTTC
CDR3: CASSPTGAGEQYF

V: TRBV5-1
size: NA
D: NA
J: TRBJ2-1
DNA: TGCGCCAGCAGCTTGGGAGCGGGTGTAGAATCCAATGAGCAGTTCTTC
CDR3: CASSLGAGVESNEQFF

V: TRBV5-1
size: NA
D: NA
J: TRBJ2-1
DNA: TGCGCCAGCAGCTTGCTGTGGCAGAGCTCCTACAATGAGCAGTTCTTC
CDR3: CASSLLWQSSYNEQFF

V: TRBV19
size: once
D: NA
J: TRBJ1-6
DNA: TGTGCCAGTAGACCTTACAGCTCCTATAATTCACCCCTCCACTTT
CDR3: CASRPYSSYNSPLHF

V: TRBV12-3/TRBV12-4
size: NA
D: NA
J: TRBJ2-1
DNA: TGTGCCAGCAGCAAGCTCCTGGGCAATGAGCAGTTCTTC
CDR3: CASSKLLGNEQFF